This T cell receptor beta chain was sequenced for a study of technical replicates of blood from a few donors (dated by TCRdb to 2016 to 2017). Library preparation was by the immunoSEQ multiplex PCR assay. In its TCRdb copy, this immuneACCESS table keeps in-frame sequences only and misses some clones. Where compared with another copy, unresolved V genes explain less than half of these, and the others have no known cause. The sample records tens of thousands of clones, around nine tenths of which are singletons. The ten most abundant clones make up roughly 0.27% of the sample. From the cysteine through the phenylalanine, the CDR3 covers 15 amino acids. Here the CDR3 DNA is all that survives: 45 bases in frame from base 1. Cut back by 5 bases and 5 bases, the V and J ends lie 16 bases apart. Via the germline V gene (reference sequence), CDR1 is SGHNT and CDR2 YYREEE. Of note for this clone: The specificity of this receptor is unknown. The sample holds no much larger clone one base away, and base qualities are not on file.

Recombination joined TRBV5-4 with TRBJ1-4, with the D gene not clear enough to name. Sequenced material: T cells isolated from PBMCs. This TCR came from a human donor in good health. The nucleotide sequence reads as follows: TGTGCCAGCAGTCCAACGGGAGGGAGAAATGAAAAACTGTTTTTT. The translation is CASSPTGGRNEKLFF.